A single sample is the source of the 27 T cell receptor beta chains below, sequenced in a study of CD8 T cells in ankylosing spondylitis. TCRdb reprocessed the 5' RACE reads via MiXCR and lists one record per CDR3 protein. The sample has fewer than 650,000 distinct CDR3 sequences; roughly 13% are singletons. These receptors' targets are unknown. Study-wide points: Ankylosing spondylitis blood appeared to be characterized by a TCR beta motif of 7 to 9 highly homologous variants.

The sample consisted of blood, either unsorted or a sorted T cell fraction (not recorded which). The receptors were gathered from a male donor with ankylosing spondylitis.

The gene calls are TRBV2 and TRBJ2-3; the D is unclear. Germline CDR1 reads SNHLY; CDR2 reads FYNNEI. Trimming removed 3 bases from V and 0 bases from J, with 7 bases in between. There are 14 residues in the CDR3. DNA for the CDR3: TGTGCCAGCAGTGATTCTTGGAGCACAGATACGCAGTATTTT. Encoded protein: CASSDSWSTDTQYF.

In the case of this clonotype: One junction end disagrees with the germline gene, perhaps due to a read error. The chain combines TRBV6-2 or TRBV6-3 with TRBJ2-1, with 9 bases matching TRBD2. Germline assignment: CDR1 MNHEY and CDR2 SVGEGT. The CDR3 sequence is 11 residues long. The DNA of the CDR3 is TGTGCCAGCAGTTCGGGACTAGCAAGAGTCTTC. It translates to CASSSGLARVF.

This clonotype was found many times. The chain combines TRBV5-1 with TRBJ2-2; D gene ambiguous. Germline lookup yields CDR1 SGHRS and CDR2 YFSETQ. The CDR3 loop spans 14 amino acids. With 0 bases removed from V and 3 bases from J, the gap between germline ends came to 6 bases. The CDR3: CASSLGQDTGELFF. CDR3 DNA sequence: TGCGCCAGCAGCTTGGGGCAGGACACCGGGGAGCTGTTTTTT.

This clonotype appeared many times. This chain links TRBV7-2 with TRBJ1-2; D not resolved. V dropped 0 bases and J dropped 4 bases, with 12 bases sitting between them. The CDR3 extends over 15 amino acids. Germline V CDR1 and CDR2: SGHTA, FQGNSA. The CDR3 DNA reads TGTGCCAGCAGCTTAGCGCCCAAGGCGGGCTATGGCTACACCTTC. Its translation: CASSLAPKAGYGYTF. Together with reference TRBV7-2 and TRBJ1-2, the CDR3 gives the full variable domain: GAGVSQSPSNKVTEKGKDVELRCDPISGHTALYWYRQSLGQGLEFLIYFQGNSAPDKSGLPSDRFSAERTGGSVSTLTIQRTQQEDSAVYLCASSLAPKAGYGYTFGSGTRLTVV.

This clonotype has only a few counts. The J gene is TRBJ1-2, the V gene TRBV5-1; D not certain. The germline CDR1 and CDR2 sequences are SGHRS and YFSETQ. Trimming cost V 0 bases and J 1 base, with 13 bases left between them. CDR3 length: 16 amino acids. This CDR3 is CASSLDSGAINYGYTF. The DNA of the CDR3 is TGCGCCAGCAGCTTGGATTCAGGAGCGATTAACTATGGCTACACCTTC.

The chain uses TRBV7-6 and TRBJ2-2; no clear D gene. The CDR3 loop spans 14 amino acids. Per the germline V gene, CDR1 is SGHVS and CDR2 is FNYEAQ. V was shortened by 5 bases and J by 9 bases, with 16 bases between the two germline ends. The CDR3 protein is CASSQARSHRELFF. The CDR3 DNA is TGTGCCAGCAGCCAGGCGAGAAGCCACCGGGAGCTGTTTTTT. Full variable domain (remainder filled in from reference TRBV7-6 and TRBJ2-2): GAGVSQSPRYKVTKRGQDVALRCDPISGHVSLYWYRQALGQGPEFLTYFNYEAQQDKSGLPNDRFSAERPEGSISTLTIQRTEQRDSAMYRCASSQARSHRELFFGEGSRLTVL.

The DNA for the CDR3 is TGCGCCAGCAGCTTGGGGCCCCAGGGGGCAGATACGCAGTATTTT. It specifies CASSLGPQGADTQYF. This sequence joins TRBV5-1 and TRBJ2-3; 7 positions match TRBD1. The V segment lost 0 bases and the J segment 4 bases; nucleotides outside the gene matches: 5. The CDR3 length is 15 residues. The V gene's germline CDR1 is SGHRS and CDR2 YFSETQ.

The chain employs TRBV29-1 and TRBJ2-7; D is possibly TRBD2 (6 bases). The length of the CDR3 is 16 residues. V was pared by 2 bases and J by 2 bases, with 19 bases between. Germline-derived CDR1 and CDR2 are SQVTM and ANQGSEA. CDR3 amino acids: CSVEHPQAGIPYEQYF. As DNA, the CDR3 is TGCAGCGTTGAACACCCCCAGGCGGGGATCCCCTACGAGCAGTACTTC.

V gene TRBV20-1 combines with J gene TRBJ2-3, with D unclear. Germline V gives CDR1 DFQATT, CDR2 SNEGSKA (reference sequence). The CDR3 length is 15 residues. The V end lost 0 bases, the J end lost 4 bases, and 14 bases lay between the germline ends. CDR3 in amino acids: CSARDWALGSDTQYF. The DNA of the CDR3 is TGCAGTGCTAGAGATTGGGCCCTGGGATCAGATACGCAGTATTTT.

DNA for the CDR3: TGCAGTGCTAGAGATCATCGGCAGGGGGTTACCGGGGAGCTGTTTTTT. Amino acids: CSARDHRQGVTGELFF. The chain links TRBV20-1 to TRBJ2-2; 7 positions agree with TRBD1. The germline V gene has CDR1 DFQATT and CDR2 SNEGSKA (reference sequence). CDR3 length: 16 amino acids. V trimming: 0 bases; J trimming: 5 bases; junction bases outside the gene matches: 9.

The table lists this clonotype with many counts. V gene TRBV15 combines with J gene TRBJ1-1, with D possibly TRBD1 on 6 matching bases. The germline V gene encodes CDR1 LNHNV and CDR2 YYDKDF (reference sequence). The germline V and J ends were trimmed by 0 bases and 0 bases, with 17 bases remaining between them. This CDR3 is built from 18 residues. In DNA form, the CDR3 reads TGTGCCACCAGCAGAGATTTGGGACAAGTATATGTGAACACTGAAGCTTTCTTT. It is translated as CATSRDLGQVYVNTEAFF.

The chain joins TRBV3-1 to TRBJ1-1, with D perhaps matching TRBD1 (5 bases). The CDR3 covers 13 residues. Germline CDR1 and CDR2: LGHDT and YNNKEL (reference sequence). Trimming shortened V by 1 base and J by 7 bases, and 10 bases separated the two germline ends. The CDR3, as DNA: TGTGCCAGCAGCCAAGGGGGAACAGGTGAAGCTTTCTTT. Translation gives CASSQGGTGEAFF.

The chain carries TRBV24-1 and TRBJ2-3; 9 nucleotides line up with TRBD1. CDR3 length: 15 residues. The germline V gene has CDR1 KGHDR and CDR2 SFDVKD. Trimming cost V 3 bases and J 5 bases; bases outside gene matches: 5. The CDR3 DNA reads TGTGCCACCAGTGATGTACAGGGGGCAGGAGATACGCAGTATTTT. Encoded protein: CATSDVQGAGDTQYF.

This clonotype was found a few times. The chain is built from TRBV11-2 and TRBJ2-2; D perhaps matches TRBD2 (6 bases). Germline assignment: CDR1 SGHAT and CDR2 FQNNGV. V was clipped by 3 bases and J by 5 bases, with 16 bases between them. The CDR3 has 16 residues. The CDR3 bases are TGTGCCAGCAGCTTCCAGGGTTCGGCGGGGACCGGGGAGCTGTTTTTT. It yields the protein CASSFQGSAGTGELFF.

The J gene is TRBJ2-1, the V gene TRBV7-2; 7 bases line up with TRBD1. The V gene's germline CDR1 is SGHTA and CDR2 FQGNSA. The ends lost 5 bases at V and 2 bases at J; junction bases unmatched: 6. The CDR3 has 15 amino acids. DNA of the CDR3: TGTGCCAGCAGCATCAGGGGACAGCCCTACAATGAGCAGTTCTTC. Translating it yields CASSIRGQPYNEQFF. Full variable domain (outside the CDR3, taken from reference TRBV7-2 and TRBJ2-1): GAGVSQSPSNKVTEKGKDVELRCDPISGHTALYWYRQSLGQGLEFLIYFQGNSAPDKSGLPSDRFSAERTGGSVSTLTIQRTQQEDSAVYLCASSIRGQPYNEQFFGPGTRLTVL.

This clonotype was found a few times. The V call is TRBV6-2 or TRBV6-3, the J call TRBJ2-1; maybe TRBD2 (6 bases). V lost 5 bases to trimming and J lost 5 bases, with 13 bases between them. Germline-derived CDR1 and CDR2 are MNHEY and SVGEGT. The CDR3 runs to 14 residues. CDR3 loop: CASSRDSSDNEQFF. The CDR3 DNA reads TGTGCCAGCAGTCGGGACTCTTCCGACAATGAGCAGTTCTTC.

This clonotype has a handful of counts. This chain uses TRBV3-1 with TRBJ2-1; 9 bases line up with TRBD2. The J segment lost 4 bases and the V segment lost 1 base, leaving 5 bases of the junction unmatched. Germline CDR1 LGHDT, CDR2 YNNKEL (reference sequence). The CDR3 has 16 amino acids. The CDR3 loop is CASSQAAREGYNEQFF. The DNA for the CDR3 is TGTGCCAGCAGCCAAGCGGCGCGGGAGGGGTACAATGAGCAGTTCTTC.

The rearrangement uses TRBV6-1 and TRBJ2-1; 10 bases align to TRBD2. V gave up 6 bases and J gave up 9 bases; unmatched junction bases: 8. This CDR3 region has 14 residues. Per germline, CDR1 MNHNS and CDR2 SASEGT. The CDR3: CASRPSGSFREQFF. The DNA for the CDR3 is TGTGCCAGCAGGCCTAGCGGGAGTTTTCGTGAGCAGTTCTTC.

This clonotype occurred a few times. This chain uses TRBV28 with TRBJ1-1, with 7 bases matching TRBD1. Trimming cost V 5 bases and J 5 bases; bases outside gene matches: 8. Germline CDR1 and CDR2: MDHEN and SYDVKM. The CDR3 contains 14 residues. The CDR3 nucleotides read TGTGCCAGCAGTATTACCCAGGGGGGAACTGAAGCTTTCTTT. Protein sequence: CASSITQGGTEAFF.

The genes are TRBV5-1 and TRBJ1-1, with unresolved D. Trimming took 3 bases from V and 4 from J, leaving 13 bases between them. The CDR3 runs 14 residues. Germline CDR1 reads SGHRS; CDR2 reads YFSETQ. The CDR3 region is CASSSDEEGTEAFF. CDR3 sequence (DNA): TGCGCCAGCAGCTCGGACGAGGAGGGCACTGAAGCTTTCTTT.

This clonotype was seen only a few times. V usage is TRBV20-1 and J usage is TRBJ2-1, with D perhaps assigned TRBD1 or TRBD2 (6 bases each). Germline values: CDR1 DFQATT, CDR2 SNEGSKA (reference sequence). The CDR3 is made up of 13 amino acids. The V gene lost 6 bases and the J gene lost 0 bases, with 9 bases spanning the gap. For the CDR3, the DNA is TGCAGTGCCGGGGGCTACTCCTACAATGAGCAGTTCTTC. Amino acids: CSAGGYSYNEQFF.

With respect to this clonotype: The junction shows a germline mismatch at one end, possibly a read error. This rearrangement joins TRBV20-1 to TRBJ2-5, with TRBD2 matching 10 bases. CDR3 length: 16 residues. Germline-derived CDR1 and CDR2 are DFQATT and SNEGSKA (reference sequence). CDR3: CCALKREGRFPTTQYF. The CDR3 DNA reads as TGCTGTGCTCTGAAGCGGGAGGGCCGGTTTCCCACGACCCAGTACTTC.

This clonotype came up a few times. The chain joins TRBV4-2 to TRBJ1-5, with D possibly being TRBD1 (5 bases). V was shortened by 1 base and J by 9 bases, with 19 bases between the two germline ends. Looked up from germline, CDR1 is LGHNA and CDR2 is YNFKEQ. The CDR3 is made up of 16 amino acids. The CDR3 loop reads CASSQGTPSGVLPQHF. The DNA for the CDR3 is TGTGCCAGCAGCCAAGGGACACCGTCGGGGGTCCTGCCCCAGCATTTT.

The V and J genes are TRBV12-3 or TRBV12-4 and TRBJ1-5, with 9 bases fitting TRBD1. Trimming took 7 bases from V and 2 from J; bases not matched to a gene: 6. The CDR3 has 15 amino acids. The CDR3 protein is CASILDRGGNQPQHF. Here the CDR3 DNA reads TGTGCCAGCATCCTGGACAGGGGCGGCAATCAGCCCCAGCATTTT.

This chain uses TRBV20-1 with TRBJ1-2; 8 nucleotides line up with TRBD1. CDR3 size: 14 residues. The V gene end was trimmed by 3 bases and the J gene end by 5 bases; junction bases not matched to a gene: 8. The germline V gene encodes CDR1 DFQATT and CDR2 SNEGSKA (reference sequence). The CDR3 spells CSASRRGPGYGYTF. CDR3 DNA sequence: TGCAGTGCTAGCCGCAGGGGGCCGGGTTATGGCTACACCTTC.

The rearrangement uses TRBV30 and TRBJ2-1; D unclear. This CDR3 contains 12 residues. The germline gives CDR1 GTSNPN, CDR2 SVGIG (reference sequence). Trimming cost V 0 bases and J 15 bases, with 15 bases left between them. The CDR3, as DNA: TGTGCCTGGAGTGTATTTAAGAGAGTAGCGTTCTTC. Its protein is CAWSVFKRVAFF.

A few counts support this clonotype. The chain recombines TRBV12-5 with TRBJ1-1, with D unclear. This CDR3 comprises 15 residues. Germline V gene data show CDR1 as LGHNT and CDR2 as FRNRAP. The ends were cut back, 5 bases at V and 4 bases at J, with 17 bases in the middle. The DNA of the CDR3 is TGTGCTAGTGGTCCTCCTCAGGTTATGGTCACTGAAGCTTTCTTT. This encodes CASGPPQVMVTEAFF.